The 22 T cell receptor beta chains in this list originate from one sample, sequenced in a study of a mutant IDH1 vaccine in newly diagnosed glioma (dated by TCRdb to the early 2020s). The library was generated by the immunoSEQ multiplex PCR assay. TCRdb retrieved this table from immuneACCESS and kept in-frame rearrangements only. Not all clones are present; in checked studies, unresolved V genes account for under half, and no reason is known for the remainder. The sample records fewer than 75,000 clones, 84% of which are singletons. The ten largest clonotypes hold about 8.2% of the sample. These TCRs are of unknown antigen specificity. This specimen's time point label, per the study, means: week 11, during vaccination. Each vaccine dose was 300 ug of a 20-mer mutant IDH1 peptide in Montanide, given subcutaneously with topical imiquimod. This specimen consisted of PBMCs, obtained from a glioma patient whose treatment included an IDH1 peptide vaccine. Receptors were obtained from a woman between 45 and 65 years old with glioma.

The rearrangement joins TRBV5-4 to TRBJ1-2; the D is unclear. This CDR3 is built from 14 residues. V dropped 3 bases and J dropped 1 base, with 10 bases sitting between them. The germline gives CDR1 SGHNT, CDR2 YYREEE (reference sequence). CDR3 DNA: TGTGCCAGCAGCTCTCTAGCTGATAACTATGGCTACACCTTC. This codes for CASSSLADNYGYTF.

The CDR3, as DNA: TGTGCCAGCAAGAGGGGCGGCAACTATAATTCACCCCTCCACTTT. It yields the protein CASKRGGNYNSPLHF. The chain links TRBV2 to TRBJ1-6, with D tentatively TRBD1 (5 bases). Germline V gene sequence: CDR1 SNHLY, CDR2 FYNNEI. The CDR3 is 15 amino acids. V was cut by 7 bases and J by 3 bases, with 13 bases left in between.

The CDR3, as DNA: TGTGCCAGCAGCTTCGGGGGGGCACAGAATGAGCAGTTCTTC. This translates into CASSFGGAQNEQFF. This chain connects TRBV11-3 to TRBJ2-1; 8 bases match TRBD2. The CDR3 runs 14 residues. Germline V gene data show CDR1 as SGHNT and CDR2 as YENEEA. V lost 3 bases and J lost 7; bases outside the gene matches: 5.

The chain couples TRBV7-9 to TRBJ1-4; no definite D call. Germline CDR1 and CDR2: SEHNR and FQNEAQ (reference sequence). The V and J ends lost 5 bases and 4 bases respectively, with 11 bases between them. The CDR3 extends over 14 amino acids. The CDR3 spells CASSPGVSNEKLFF. The CDR3 region has the DNA TGTGCCAGCAGCCCAGGCGTTAGTAATGAAAAACTGTTTTTT.

The chain links TRBV5-5 to TRBJ1-2, with D possibly being TRBD1 (6 bases). V was pared by 0 bases and J by 2 bases, with 8 bases between. The CDR3 length is 14 residues. CDR1 SGHKS and CDR2 YYEKEE come from the germline V gene (reference sequence). The CDR3, as DNA: TGTGCCAGCAGCTTGGGGGGGGGCAACTATGGCTACACCTTC. Protein product: CASSLGGGNYGYTF. The full variable domain, with the rest looked up from reference TRBV5-5 and TRBJ1-2, is DAGVTQSPTHLIKTRGQQVTLRCSPISGHKSVSWYQQVLGQGPQFIFQYYEKEERGRGNFPDRFSARQFPNYSSELNVNALLLGDSALYLCASSLGGGNYGYTFGSGTRLTVV.

This clone was found once. This chain links TRBV4-3 with TRBJ1-1; D might be TRBD1 (6 bases). Germline V gives CDR1 LGHNA, CDR2 YSLEER. This CDR3 region has 15 residues. Trimming took off 6 bases at V and 5 bases at J, with 19 bases between the two ends. The CDR3 spells CASSLGGGRLTEAFF. In nucleotides, the CDR3 is TGCGCCAGCAGTCTTGGGGGGGGGCGATTGACTGAAGCTTTCTTT.

V gene TRBV10-2 combines with J gene TRBJ2-5; TRBD2 agrees at 7 bases. This CDR3 region has 14 residues. The V segment lost 8 bases and the J segment 2 bases; nucleotides outside the gene matches: 8. Germline loops: CDR1 WSHSY, CDR2 SAAADI. The CDR3 coding sequence is TGCGCCAGCCGCCCTTGGGGGGGGCAAGAGACCCAGTACTTC. This codes for CASRPWGGQETQYF.

The gene calls are TRBV7-6 and TRBJ1-1, with unresolved D. Germline lookup yields CDR1 SGHVS and CDR2 FNYEAQ. The CDR3 extends over 15 amino acids. Deletions cut 1 base from V and 4 bases from J, with 13 bases between. The CDR3 bases are TGTGCCAGCAGCTTAGAGGTAGGGAGTACCACTGAAGCTTTCTTT. Residues: CASSLEVGSTTEAFF.

V gene TRBV19 combines with J gene TRBJ1-3; D not certain. From germline, CDR1 is LNHDA and CDR2 SQIVND (reference sequence). CDR3 length: 13 amino acids. The V end lost 8 bases, the J end lost 2 bases, and 10 bases lay between the germline ends. CDR3 nucleotides: TGTGCCAGTGGGGAAATCCCTGGAAACACCATATATTTT. The encoded protein is CASGEIPGNTIYF. The full variable domain, its missing parts supplied by reference TRBV19 and TRBJ1-3, is DGGITQSPKYLFRKEGQNVTLSCEQNLNHDAMYWYRQDPGQGLRLIYYSQIVNDFQKGDIAEGYSVSREKKESFPLTVTSAQKNPTAFYLCASGEIPGNTIYFGEGSWLTVV.

The chain uses TRBV6-6 and TRBJ1-3; maybe TRBD1 (6 bases). V shed 5 bases and J shed 0 bases, with 8 bases lying between them. Germline V gene lookup returns CDR1 MNHNY and CDR2 SVGAGI (reference sequence). This CDR3 is 14 amino acids long. The CDR3 loop is CASSRDISGNTIYF. The DNA of the CDR3 is TGTGCCAGCAGTAGGGACATCTCTGGAAACACCATATATTTT.

The chain carries TRBV29-1 and TRBJ2-2; D is tentatively TRBD1 or TRBD2 (5 bases each). Trimming stripped 7 bases from V and 4 bases from J, with 10 bases between. The CDR3 is made up of 12 amino acids. Per germline, CDR1 SQVTM and CDR2 ANQGSEA. CDR3 region: CSGDSGTGELFF. CDR3 coding DNA: TGCAGCGGCGACAGCGGCACCGGGGAGCTGTTTTTT.

The chain joins TRBV5-4 to TRBJ2-3, with TRBD1 matching over 7 bases. Germline V gene data show CDR1 as SGHNT and CDR2 as YYREEE (reference sequence). The CDR3 is 14 residues long. The junction had 3 bases not matched to a gene; V was cut back by 2 bases and J by 3 bases. For the CDR3, the DNA is TGTGCCAGCAGCTTCCGGGACAGAACAGATACGCAGTATTTT. Translating it yields CASSFRDRTDTQYF.

The chain has TRBV18 and TRBJ1-2; D gene ambiguous. Germline CDR1 reads KGHSH; CDR2 reads LQKENI. The V end was cut by 2 bases, the J end by 4 bases, with 14 bases between. The CDR3 contains 15 residues. In DNA, the CDR3 is TGTGCCAGCTCACCATCAGCCCCGGAGGGCTATGGCTACACCTTC. Its translation: CASSPSAPEGYGYTF. The full variable domain, with the rest looked up from reference TRBV18 and TRBJ1-2, is NAGVMQNPRHLVRRRGQEARLRCSPMKGHSHVYWYRQLPEEGLKFMVYLQKENIIDESGMPKERFSAEFPKEGPSILRIQQVVRGDSAAYFCASSPSAPEGYGYTFGSGTRLTVV.

The chain uses TRBV6-5 and TRBJ1-2; possibly TRBD1 for D (6 bases). CDR3 length equals 13 residues. CDR1 is MNHEY, CDR2 SVGAGI, per germline. The ends were cut back, 6 bases at V and 8 bases at J, with 16 bases in the middle. The CDR3 bases are TGTGCCAGCAGACTACCCGAGGGGGTGGGCTACACCTTC. Translated: CASRLPEGVGYTF.

The chain combines TRBV2 with TRBJ2-3; D is uncertain. Trimming stripped 6 bases from V and 0 bases from J, with 7 bases between. The CDR3 runs to 13 residues. CDR1 and CDR2 (germline): SNHLY, FYNNEI. CDR3 nucleotides: TGTGCCAGCAGGGGCTACAGCACAGATACGCAGTATTTT. It encodes CASRGYSTDTQYF.

The DNA for the CDR3 is TGTGCCAGCAGCTTAGTAGGGAGGGGATACGAGCAGTACTTC. Its protein product is CASSLVGRGYEQYF. V usage is TRBV7-2 and J usage is TRBJ2-7; 7 bases are shared with TRBD2. Germline CDR1 SGHTA, CDR2 FQGNSA. After removal of 1 base from V and 4 bases from J, the junction contained 4 bases not matched to a gene. The CDR3 has 14 amino acids. The whole variable domain, filled in from reference TRBV7-2 and TRBJ2-7, reads GAGVSQSPSNKVTEKGKDVELRCDPISGHTALYWYRQSLGQGLEFLIYFQGNSAPDKSGLPSDRFSAERTGGSVSTLTIQRTQQEDSAVYLCASSLVGRGYEQYFGPGTRLTVT.

This clone was found a few times. V is TRBV7-3 and J is TRBJ1-1; D ambiguous. Trimming removed 3 bases from V and 0 bases from J, with 8 bases in between. Germline CDR1 SGHTA, CDR2 FQGTGA. The CDR3 runs to 14 residues. For the CDR3, the DNA is TGTGCCAGCAGCTTTGGGCAGATGAACACTGAAGCTTTCTTT. The encoded protein is CASSFGQMNTEAFF.

The chain has TRBV9 and TRBJ1-2, with 10 bases identical to TRBD1. CDR3 length: 17 amino acids. Losses at the gene ends were 0 bases for V and 5 bases for J; bases not matched to a gene: 10. CDR1 and CDR2 (germline): SGDLS, YYNGEE. The CDR3 region has the DNA TGTGCCAGCAGCGTAGAGGGGACAGGGGTCGAAAAGTATGGCTACACCTTC. This sequence encodes CASSVEGTGVEKYGYTF.

The rearrangement uses TRBV19 and TRBJ2-7, with 12 bases lining up with TRBD1. CDR1 LNHDA and CDR2 SQIVND come from the germline V gene (reference sequence). This CDR3 has 15 residues. J was trimmed by 5 bases and V by 6 bases; bases with no gene match: 8. The CDR3 DNA reads as TGTGCCAGTAGAAAGACCGGGACAGGGGGCGACGAGCAGTACTTC. Protein sequence: CASRKTGTGGDEQYF.

The chain links TRBV7-9 to TRBJ2-2; weak D call: TRBD2 (6 bases). This CDR3 contains 15 residues. The V gene's germline CDR1 is SEHNR and CDR2 FQNEAQ (reference sequence). V shed 8 bases and J shed 2 bases, with 15 bases lying between them. The CDR3 sequence: CASLRAGSNTGELFF. In nucleotides, the CDR3 is TGTGCCAGCTTGCGGGCGGGGAGTAACACCGGGGAGCTGTTTTTT.

V gene TRBV4-3 combines with J gene TRBJ2-5; 16 nucleotides align to TRBD2. V lost 4 bases, J lost 1 base, and 6 bases stayed unmatched. CDR1 is LGHNA and CDR2 is YSLEER in the germline V gene. The CDR3 runs 18 residues. CDR3 residues: CASSPTGTSGGVQETQYF. The CDR3 nucleotides are TGCGCCAGCAGCCCTACCGGGACTAGCGGGGGGGTCCAAGAGACCCAGTACTTC.

The V and J genes are TRBV7-8 and TRBJ2-5, with a weak D call TRBD2 (6 bases). This CDR3 contains 15 residues. Germline CDR1 SGHVS, CDR2 FQNEAQ. The V end was cut by 5 bases, the J end by 0 bases, with 13 bases between. The CDR3 DNA sequence: TGTGCCAGCAGCACGGGACTCTCGTACCAAGAGACCCAGTACTTC. Encoded protein: CASSTGLSYQETQYF.